These 19 T cell receptor beta chains share one sample of origin, sequenced in a study of control samples from healthy donors and cancer patients. Sequencing was performed with immunoSEQ multiplex PCR; in TCRdb, only in-frame clones are kept and a portion is missing. The table shows approximately 170,000 clones, with around 93% occurring only once. The sample was blood. Receptors originate from an older woman in good health.

This chain links TRBV10-1 with TRBJ1-2, with TRBD1 matching over 8 bases. CDR3 length equals 14 residues. The V gene's germline CDR1 is WNHNN and CDR2 SYGVQD (reference sequence). J was trimmed by 3 bases and V by 5 bases; bases with no gene match: 5. As DNA, the CDR3 is TGCGCCAGCAGTCCAGGGGGCGCGGACTATGGCTACACCTTC. Encoded protein: CASSPGGADYGYTF.

The J gene is TRBJ1-1, the V gene TRBV28, with 8 bases matching TRBD1. The CDR3 is made up of 14 amino acids. The V segment lost 3 bases and the J segment 5 bases; nucleotides outside the gene matches: 5. The germline CDR1 and CDR2 sequences are MDHEN and SYDVKM. Here the CDR3 reads CASSFQGARTEAFF. The CDR3 DNA is TGTGCCAGCAGTTTCCAGGGGGCAAGAACTGAAGCTTTCTTT.

The chain links TRBV18 to TRBJ1-2; 8 nucleotides align to TRBD1. Germline loops: CDR1 KGHSH, CDR2 LQKENI. This CDR3 is built from 15 residues. Germline trimming cut 3 bases from V and 2 bases from J; bases unmatched to any gene: 5. In DNA, the CDR3 is TGTGCCAGCTCACCGGGTGACAGGGGAAACTATGGCTACACCTTC. It specifies CASSPGDRGNYGYTF.

The chain couples TRBV29-1 to TRBJ2-1, with 8 bases that match TRBD1. Germline V lookup: CDR1 SQVTM, CDR2 ANQGSEA. The CDR3 runs 15 residues. The trim removed 2 bases at V and 4 bases at J, leaving 7 bases unmatched. CDR3 residues: CSVELGDRGYNEQFF. The CDR3 bases are TGCAGCGTTGAATTGGGCGACAGGGGTTACAATGAGCAGTTCTTC.

This clone has only a few counts. The V gene is TRBV2, the J gene TRBJ1-2; tentatively, D is TRBD1 (6 bases). V lost 0 bases and J 4 bases, leaving 15 bases between the germline ends. The CDR3 loop spans 16 amino acids. From germline, CDR1 is SNHLY and CDR2 FYNNEI. CDR3 bases: TGTGCCAGCAGTGAAGCGGGGGCCCAGGGAAGCTATGGCTACACCTTC. This encodes CASSEAGAQGSYGYTF.

The rearrangement joins TRBV5-6 to TRBJ2-2; 9 positions match TRBD2. Germline V gene data show CDR1 as SGHDT and CDR2 as YYEEEE. The CDR3 is made up of 16 amino acids. V shed 3 bases, J shed 4 bases, and the junction held 7 bases outside the gene matches. The CDR3 DNA is TGTGCCAGCAGCTCTCCGGGACTAGCTGCCACCGGGGAGCTGTTTTTT. Encoded protein: CASSSPGLAATGELFF.

V and J are TRBV5-1 and TRBJ1-5; D is perhaps TRBD1 (5 bases). In germline, CDR1 is SGHRS, CDR2 YFSETQ. The CDR3 sequence is 16 residues long. Trimming took off 4 bases at V and 6 bases at J, with 20 bases between the two ends. The chain's CDR3 is CASSPKADGAGQPQHF. DNA for the CDR3: TGCGCCAGCAGCCCAAAAGCGGACGGGGCGGGTCAGCCCCAGCATTTT.

The chain is built from TRBV6-1 and TRBJ1-5, with D maybe TRBD1 (6 bases). The CDR3 totals 16 residues. Germline-derived CDR1 and CDR2 are MNHNS and SASEGT. Trimming stripped 1 base from V and 6 bases from J, with 16 bases between. The CDR3 sequence: CASSEVPGGRGQPQHF. The CDR3 bases are TGTGCCAGCAGTGAAGTCCCGGGGGGCAGGGGTCAGCCCCAGCATTTT.

The chain has TRBV3-1 (or the pseudogene TRBV3-2) and TRBJ2-5, with 11 positions matching TRBD2. Per germline, CDR1 LGHDT and CDR2 YNNKEL (reference sequence). Trimming at V came to 4 bases and at J to 1 base, leaving 5 bases not matched to a gene. The CDR3 length is 16 residues. Written as DNA, the CDR3 is TGTGCCAGCAGCCCCCAACTAGCGGGGGCCCAAGAGACCCAGTACTTC. Residues: CASSPQLAGAQETQYF.

V and J are TRBV5-5 and TRBJ2-5, with TRBD2 matching over 9 bases. The germline gives CDR1 SGHKS, CDR2 YYEKEE (reference sequence). This CDR3 has 15 residues. With V trimmed by 0 bases and J by 5 bases, 5 bases remained unmatched. The CDR3, as DNA: TGTGCCAGCAGCTTGGGGCAGCGGGGGGACGAGACCCAGTACTTC. Its protein is CASSLGQRGDETQYF. Full variable domain (rest looked up from reference TRBV5-5 and TRBJ2-5): DAGVTQSPTHLIKTRGQQVTLRCSPISGHKSVSWYQQVLGQGPQFIFQYYEKEERGRGNFPDRFSARQFPNYSSELNVNALLLGDSALYLCASSLGQRGDETQYFGPGTRLLVL.

V is TRBV7-2 and J is TRBJ1-6; D ambiguous. V gave up 4 bases and J gave up 10 bases, with 8 bases separating them. CDR1 and CDR2 from the germline V gene are SGHTA and FQGNSA. The CDR3 contains 12 residues. The CDR3 DNA reads TGTGCCAGCAGCTGGGCCGCATCACCCCTCCACTTT. This gives the protein CASSWAASPLHF.

V is TRBV18 and J is TRBJ1-3, with D maybe TRBD1 (6 bases). CDR3 length: 17 amino acids. Germline V gene lookup returns CDR1 KGHSH and CDR2 LQKENI. Deletions cut 0 bases from V and 0 bases from J, with 12 bases between. CDR3 bases: TGTGCCAGCTCACCACCCACAGGGTCTAACTCTGGAAACACCATATATTTT. Its translation is CASSPPTGSNSGNTIYF.

The gene calls are TRBV18 and TRBJ1-1; no clear D gene. The CDR3 is 13 amino acids. V lost 3 bases, J lost 1 base, and 6 bases lay in between. Germline loops: CDR1 KGHSH, CDR2 LQKENI. This chain's CDR3 is CASSPLGNTEAFF. The DNA of the CDR3 is TGTGCCAGCTCACCGCTTGGGAACACTGAAGCTTTCTTT.

This sequence joins TRBV25-1 and TRBJ1-2; D perhaps matches TRBD1 (5 bases). This CDR3 has 15 residues. Trimming cost V 1 base and J 3 bases, with 12 bases left between them. In germline, CDR1 is MGHDK, CDR2 SYGVNS. CDR3: CASSESLGPYYGYTF. DNA of the CDR3: TGTGCCAGCAGTGAATCGCTGGGACCATACTATGGCTACACCTTC.

This chain joins TRBV5-5 and TRBJ1-5; 11 bases align to TRBD1. The CDR3 is made up of 18 amino acids. Germline assignment: CDR1 SGHKS and CDR2 YYEKEE (reference sequence). V dropped 2 bases and J dropped 11; count of bases not matched to a gene: 18. The CDR3, as DNA: TGTGCCAGCAGCTTTATGTTAGGACAGGGGGCTACCCAATCAGCCCAGCATTTT. Protein product: CASSFMLGQGATQSAQHF.

V gene TRBV9 combines with J gene TRBJ1-4; D is perhaps TRBD1 (6 bases). Germline lookup yields CDR1 SGDLS and CDR2 YYNGEE. V was clipped by 3 bases and J by 5 bases, with 14 bases between them. The CDR3 totals 15 residues. CDR3 coding DNA: TGTGCCAGCAGCGCAGCGACAGGAGTCAATGAAAAACTGTTTTTT. Its translation: CASSAATGVNEKLFF.

This chain joins TRBV19 and TRBJ2-1; possible D gene TRBD2, 6 bases. This CDR3 has 13 amino acids. V was cut by 10 bases and J by 2 bases, with 12 bases left in between. Germline CDR1 LNHDA, CDR2 SQIVND (reference sequence). The CDR3 sequence: CATRRGAYNEQFF. The CDR3 DNA follows: TGTGCCACCAGGCGGGGTGCCTACAATGAGCAGTTCTTC. The full variable domain, with the rest looked up from reference TRBV19 and TRBJ2-1, is DGGITQSPKYLFRKEGQNVTLSCEQNLNHDAMYWYRQDPGQGLRLIYYSQIVNDFQKGDIAEGYSVSREKKESFPLTVTSAQKNPTAFYLCATRRGAYNEQFFGPGTRLTVL.

The J gene is TRBJ2-5, the V gene TRBV10-1; 7 bases line up with TRBD1. Trimming took 9 bases from V and 0 from J; bases not matched to a gene: 4. Germline CDR1 is WNHNN and CDR2 is SYGVQD (reference sequence). This CDR3 region has 13 residues. The CDR3 spells CARRTGYQETQYF. DNA for the CDR3: TGCGCCAGGAGGACAGGTTACCAAGAGACCCAGTACTTC.

The chain couples TRBV3-1 (or the pseudogene TRBV3-2) to TRBJ1-5, with TRBD1 identical over 11 bases. V was clipped by 4 bases and J by 5 bases; unmatched bases: 7. This CDR3 has 16 residues. CDR1 and CDR2 from the germline V gene are LGHDT and YNNKEL (reference sequence). CDR3 sequence (DNA): TGTGCCAGCAGCCCCTCGGGACAGGGGGGTTATCAGCCCCAGCATTTT. Protein: CASSPSGQGGYQPQHF.